The clone carrying this T cell receptor beta chain showed up just a few times. Its antigen remains unknown. This record comes from a study of OX40 agonist ivuxolimab in advanced cancers. The wider study: Patients were infused with ivuxolimab every 2 weeks at 0.01 to 10 mg/kg.

Study-wide results and caveats: The study found that CD8+ T cells averaged more expanded clones than CD4+.

This CDR3 region has 17 residues. Trimming left V 1 base short and J 3 bases short, with 15 bases between. Germline CDR1 is SGHVS and CDR2 is FNYEAQ. Assay: immunoSEQ multiplex PCR; the TCRdb copy retains only in-frame clones and omits some. The sample includes fewer than 45,000 clones, about 88% of them seen just once. The sample in question was CD4+ or CD8+ T cells sorted from blood, obtained in a trial of the OX40 agonist ivuxolimab. The sequence derives from an adult with an advanced solid tumor such as melanoma, head and neck, liver or kidney cancer. The V and J genes are TRBV7-6 and TRBJ2-2; possible D gene TRBD2, 6 bases. CDR3 sequence (DNA): TGTGCCAGCAGCTTAGGGGTAGAGGGGACTTACACCGGGGAGCTGTTTTTT. Its translation is CASSLGVEGTYTGELFF.